These 7 T cell receptor beta chains were all obtained from the same sample, sequenced in a study of shared clonotypes between healthy human individuals. Naive CD8 populations comprised CD45RO-negative cells positively selected for CCR7, excluding terminally differentiated effector memory CD45RA+ cells. The method was immunoSEQ multiplex PCR; TCRdb's version includes in-frame clones alone and lacks a portion of them. Among 2 million to 2.5 million clones, about 92% were seen once, and the ten largest hold under 2%. Sequences were obtained from naive CD8+ T cells from PBMCs. All receptors derive from a man aged 18-30 years in good health. Some clones in this sample may be carry-over from other donors' samples.

The chain is built from TRBV6-4 and TRBJ2-1; maybe TRBD1 (6 bases). Looked up from germline, CDR1 is MRHNA and CDR2 is SNTAGT. Trimming removed 5 bases at V and 7 bases at J, with 12 bases between. This CDR3 comprises 13 residues. The CDR3 sequence: CASSILQGNEQFF. The CDR3 nucleotides read TGTGCCAGCAGTATTCTACAGGGAAATGAGCAGTTCTTC.

The genes are TRBV7-9 and TRBJ2-1, with 8 bases matching TRBD2. The V and J ends lost 6 bases and 6 bases, in that order; junction bases with no gene match: 13. The CDR3 spans 16 residues. The germline V gene has CDR1 SEHNR and CDR2 FQNEAQ (reference sequence). CDR3: CASSDTGTSQGNEQFF. In nucleotides, the CDR3 is TGTGCCAGCAGTGACACCGGGACTAGTCAGGGCAATGAGCAGTTCTTC.

The chain recombines TRBV9 with TRBJ1-1, with a possible D match to TRBD1 (6 bases). V lost 3 bases and J lost 4, with 13 bases in between. Germline values: CDR1 SGDLS, CDR2 YYNGEE. The CDR3 totals 14 residues. The CDR3 DNA reads TGTGCCAGCAGCGCTGGGGGGCTGTTCACTGAAGCTTTCTTT. This translates into CASSAGGLFTEAFF.

This sequence joins TRBV11-1 and TRBJ2-2; TRBD2 matches 7 bases. The CDR3 has 17 residues. Germline CDR1 SGHAT, CDR2 FQDESV (reference sequence). V lost 3 bases and J lost 3; bases outside the gene matches: 10. In DNA form, the CDR3 reads TGTGCCAGCAGCTTGGGAACTAGCGAAGGAGACACCGGGGAGCTGTTTTTT. Translating it yields CASSLGTSEGDTGELFF. Variable domain in full (rest from reference TRBV11-1 and TRBJ2-2): EAEVAQSPRYKITEKSQAVAFWCDPISGHATLYWYRQILGQGPELLVQFQDESVVDDSQLPKDRFSAERLKGVDSTLKIQPAELGDSAMYLCASSLGTSEGDTGELFFGEGSRLTVL.

CDR3 coding DNA: TGTGCCAGCAGCAAACCGGGACGGAGGGACTCTGGAAACACCATATATTTT. Translated, it gives CASSKPGRRDSGNTIYF. This rearrangement joins TRBV21-1 to TRBJ1-3. TRBV21-1 has pseudogene status. The CDR3 is made up of 17 amino acids.

The V call is TRBV19, the J call TRBJ2-2, with TRBD1 as a possible D gene (7 bases). The germline V gene encodes CDR1 LNHDA and CDR2 SQIVND (reference sequence). Trimming removed 6 bases at V and 0 bases at J, with 14 bases between. The CDR3 totals 16 residues. The CDR3: CASRTGRNANTGELFF. The CDR3 region has the DNA TGTGCCAGTAGGACAGGGAGGAACGCGAACACCGGGGAGCTGTTTTTT. Using reference TRBV19 and TRBJ2-2 for the parts outside the CDR3, the full variable domain is DGGITQSPKYLFRKEGQNVTLSCEQNLNHDAMYWYRQDPGQGLRLIYYSQIVNDFQKGDIAEGYSVSREKKESFPLTVTSAQKNPTAFYLCASRTGRNANTGELFFGEGSRLTVL.

This chain connects TRBV19 to TRBJ1-2, with D uncertain. The CDR3 sequence is 13 residues long. The germline V gene has CDR1 LNHDA and CDR2 SQIVND (reference sequence). V was clipped by 5 bases and J by 0 bases, with 7 bases between them. In DNA form, the CDR3 reads TGTGCCAGTAGTGAGGACCCTAACTATGGCTACACCTTC. Protein: CASSEDPNYGYTF.